The 16 T cell receptor beta chains presented below share a single source sample, sequenced in a study of T cell repertoires in cytomegalovirus infection. Via MiXCR, TCRdb re-called the reads, giving one row per CDR3 protein. The table shows 450,000 to 600,000 distinct CDR3 sequences, with 33% occurring only once. These receptors lack a known antigen. Source: cultured PBMCs, taken from culture after CMV antigen stimulation. Receptors were obtained from a human donor in good health (CMV status not recorded). Some clones in this sample may be carry-over from other donors' samples.

This clonotype was seen at least ten times. The chain couples TRBV7-2 to TRBJ2-7; D is unclear. The ends were cut back, 5 bases at V and 0 bases at J, with 8 bases in the middle. The CDR3 is 13 amino acids. The germline CDR1 and CDR2 sequences are SGHTA and FQGNSA. DNA of the CDR3: TGTGCCAGCAGCGTTACACACTCCTACGAGCAGTACTTC. Encoded protein: CASSVTHSYEQYF. Complete variable domain (other parts from reference TRBV7-2 and TRBJ2-7): GAGVSQSPSNKVTEKGKDVELRCDPISGHTALYWYRQSLGQGLEFLIYFQGNSAPDKSGLPSDRFSAERTGGSVSTLTIQRTQQEDSAVYLCASSVTHSYEQYFGPGTRLTVT.

J is TRBJ2-3 and V is TRBV7-8; 9 bases are a match to TRBD2. This CDR3 has 14 amino acids. V gave up 10 bases and J gave up 6 bases; unmatched junction bases: 11. CDR1 and CDR2 from the germline V gene are SGHVS and FQNEAQ. As DNA, the CDR3 is TGTGCCACCAAGGCGCGGGAGGGCCAGGATACGCAGTATTTT. It yields the protein CATKAREGQDTQYF. The full variable domain, rest sourced from reference TRBV7-8 and TRBJ2-3, is GAGVSQSPRYKVAKRGQDVALRCDPISGHVSLFWYQQALGQGPEFLTYFQNEAQLDKSGLPSDRFFAERPEGSVSTLKIQRTQQEDSAVYLCATKAREGQDTQYFGPGTRLTVL.

The rearrangement links TRBV7-2 to TRBJ2-3; 7 bases align to TRBD2. Trimming at V came to 3 bases and at J to 3 bases, leaving 12 bases not matched to a gene. Germline values: CDR1 SGHTA, CDR2 FQGNSA. CDR3 length: 17 amino acids. This CDR3 is CASSFVGSGIGTDTQYF. The DNA for the CDR3 is TGTGCCAGCAGCTTTGTTGGAAGCGGGATAGGAACAGATACGCAGTATTTT.

This clonotype was detected ten times or more. The chain has TRBV7-2 and TRBJ2-6; D is unclear. V was pared by 5 bases and J by 3 bases, with 20 bases between. Looked up from germline, CDR1 is SGHTA and CDR2 is FQGNSA. The CDR3 has 18 residues. The CDR3 DNA reads TGTGCCAGCAGCCACGGGTTTCCTCGTCAGCTTGGGGCCAACGTCCTGACTTTC. It translates to CASSHGFPRQLGANVLTF.

This clonotype showed up just a few times. The chain couples TRBV27 to TRBJ2-7, with D uncertain. The V end was cut by 3 bases, the J end by 2 bases, with 14 bases between. Germline V CDR1 and CDR2: MNHEY, SMNVEV (reference sequence). The CDR3 spans 15 residues. The CDR3 DNA reads as TGTGCCAGCAGTTTGGTCGTTTCCAGTACCTACGAGCAGTACTTC. This encodes CASSLVVSSTYEQYF.

This chain uses TRBV7-9 with TRBJ1-1; tentative D call: TRBD1 (5 bases). The CDR3 contains 14 residues. Per germline, CDR1 SEHNR and CDR2 FQNEAQ (reference sequence). Trimming shortened V by 2 bases and J by 5 bases, and 12 bases separated the two germline ends. CDR3 in amino acids: CASSLSGLRTEAFF. The CDR3 bases are TGTGCCAGCAGCTTATCAGGGTTACGTACTGAAGCTTTCTTT.

A note on this clonotype: Since the CDR3 does not end with the conserved phenylalanine or tryptophan, this likely comes from a read error. V gene TRBV7-9 combines with J gene TRBJ2-7; perhaps TRBD2 as D (5 bases). Germline loops: CDR1 SEHNR, CDR2 FQNEAQ (reference sequence). V was clipped by 5 bases and J by 2 bases, with 19 bases between them. The CDR3 loop spans 16 amino acids. The CDR3, as DNA: TGTGCCAGCAGCACCGGACTCAAAAATAGGGCCTACGAGCAGTACTCC. It translates to CASSTGLKNRAYEQYS.

As for this clonotype: One end of the junction is discordant with germline, which a read error may explain. The rearrangement joins TRBV20-1 to TRBJ1-2, with D unclear. Germline V gene lookup returns CDR1 DFQATT and CDR2 SNEGSKA (reference sequence). The CDR3 totals 12 residues. The CDR3 sequence is CSGRPDGYGFTF. CDR3 coding DNA: TGCAGTGGCAGACCTGACGGCTATGGCTTCACCTTC.

The sample holds a few counts of this clonotype. The chain combines TRBV11-2 with TRBJ2-7, with 13 nucleotides matching TRBD2. Germline V gene sequence: CDR1 SGHAT, CDR2 FQNNGV. The CDR3 loop spans 18 amino acids. Trimming cost V 5 bases and J 3 bases; bases outside gene matches: 13. CDR3 sequence (DNA): TGTGCCAGCAGCCTGACTAGCGGGAGGACCTCAACACGCTACGAGCAGTACTTC. Translated, it gives CASSLTSGRTSTRYEQYF.

This clonotype was detected ten times or more. The chain combines TRBV4-1 with TRBJ2-5; no reliable D call. The length of the CDR3 is 13 residues. Trimming pared 4 bases from V and 7 bases from J, leaving 13 bases between. In germline, CDR1 is MGHRA, CDR2 YSYEKL. As DNA, the CDR3 is TGCGCCAGCAGCCGAGAATCTCCGGGGACCCAGTACTTC. This codes for CASSRESPGTQYF.

The V and J genes are TRBV12-3 or TRBV12-4 and TRBJ2-5; D gene ambiguous. V was clipped by 7 bases and J by 4 bases, with 13 bases between them. The length of the CDR3 is 13 residues. CDR3 nucleotides: TGTGCCAGCAAGGGCTCCCCGGGAGAGACCCAGTACTTC. The encoded protein is CASKGSPGETQYF.

This clonotype was detected a few times. V is TRBV7-3 and J is TRBJ2-1, with 7 bases lining up with TRBD2. The V and J ends lost 5 bases and 1 base, in that order; junction bases with no gene match: 5. Germline V gene lookup returns CDR1 SGHTA and CDR2 FQGTGA. The length of the CDR3 is 15 residues. The chain's CDR3 is CASSTRLASYNEQFF. The DNA of the CDR3 is TGTGCCAGCAGCACCCGACTAGCATCCTACAATGAGCAGTTCTTC.

J is TRBJ1-5 and V is TRBV6-2 or TRBV6-3, with D hard to call. This CDR3 comprises 14 residues. The V gene's germline CDR1 is MNHEY and CDR2 SVGEGT. CDR3 sequence reads: CATADKRSNQPQHF. CDR3 nucleotides: TGTGCTACAGCCGACAAGCGAAGCAATCAGCCCCAGCATTTT.

This clonotype was seen a handful of times. The chain links TRBV11-3 to TRBJ2-1; TRBD2 agrees at 9 bases. The CDR3 length is 16 residues. V dropped 0 bases and J dropped 6; count of bases not matched to a gene: 6. CDR1 SGHNT and CDR2 YENEEA come from the germline V gene. The CDR3 spells CASSLDVSGRPNEQFF. In DNA form, the CDR3 reads TGTGCCAGCAGCTTAGATGTTAGCGGGAGACCCAATGAGCAGTTCTTC.

The genes are TRBV28 and TRBJ2-1; TRBD2 aligns across 7 bases. Germline loops: CDR1 MDHEN, CDR2 SYDVKM. The CDR3 has 13 residues. V gave up 0 bases and J gave up 11 bases; unmatched junction bases: 4. In DNA form, the CDR3 reads TGTGCCAGCAGTTTATGGAAGGGAGGGAAGCAGTTCTTC. Residues: CASSLWKGGKQFF.

The chain carries TRBV5-1 and TRBJ1-5, with 7 nucleotides matching TRBD1. Trimming removed 3 bases from V and 4 bases from J; junction bases left unmatched: 7. This CDR3 contains 15 residues. The germline CDR1 and CDR2 sequences are SGHRS and YFSETQ. The CDR3, as DNA: TGCGCCAGCAGCTCTACAGGGGCGGTGAATCAGCCCCAGCATTTT. It encodes CASSSTGAVNQPQHF. Supplemented by reference TRBV5-1 and TRBJ1-5, the full variable domain reads KAGVTQTPRYLIKTRGQQVTLSCSPISGHRSVSWYQQTPGQGLQFLFEYFSETQRNKGNFPGRFSGRQFSNSRSEMNVSTLELGDSALYLCASSSTGAVNQPQHFGDGTRLSIL.